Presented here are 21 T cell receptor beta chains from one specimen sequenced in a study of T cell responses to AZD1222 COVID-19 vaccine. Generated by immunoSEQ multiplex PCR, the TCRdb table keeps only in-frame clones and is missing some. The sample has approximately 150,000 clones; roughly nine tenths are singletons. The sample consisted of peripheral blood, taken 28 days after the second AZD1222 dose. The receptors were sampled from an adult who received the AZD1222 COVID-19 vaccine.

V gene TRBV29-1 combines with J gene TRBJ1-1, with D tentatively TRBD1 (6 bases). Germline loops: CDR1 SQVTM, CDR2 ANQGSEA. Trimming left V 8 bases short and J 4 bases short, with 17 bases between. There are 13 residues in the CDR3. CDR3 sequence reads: CSSQGLRGTEAFF. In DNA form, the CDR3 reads TGCAGCTCCCAGGGGCTTCGGGGCACTGAAGCTTTCTTT. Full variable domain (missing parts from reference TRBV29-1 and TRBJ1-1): SAVISQKPSRDICQRGTSLTIQCQVDSQVTMMFWYRQQPGQSLTLIATANQGSEATYESGFVIDKFPISRPNLTFSTLTVSNMSPEDSSIYLCSSQGLRGTEAFFGQGTRLTVV.

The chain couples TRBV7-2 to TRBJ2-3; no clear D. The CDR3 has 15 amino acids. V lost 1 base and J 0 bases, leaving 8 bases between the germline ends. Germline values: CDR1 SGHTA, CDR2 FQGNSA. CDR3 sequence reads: CASSLVATSTDTQYF. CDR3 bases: TGTGCCAGCAGCTTAGTAGCCACTAGCACAGATACGCAGTATTTT. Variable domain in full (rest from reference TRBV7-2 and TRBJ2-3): GAGVSQSPSNKVTEKGKDVELRCDPISGHTALYWYRQSLGQGLEFLIYFQGNSAPDKSGLPSDRFSAERTGGSVSTLTIQRTQQEDSAVYLCASSLVATSTDTQYFGPGTRLTVL.

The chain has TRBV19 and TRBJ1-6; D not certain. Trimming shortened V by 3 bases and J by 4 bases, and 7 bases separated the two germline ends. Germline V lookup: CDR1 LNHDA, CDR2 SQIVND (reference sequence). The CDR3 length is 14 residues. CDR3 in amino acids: CASSIAAYNSPLHF. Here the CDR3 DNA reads TGTGCCAGTAGTATTGCAGCATATAATTCACCCCTCCACTTT. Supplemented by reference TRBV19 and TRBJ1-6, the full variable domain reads DGGITQSPKYLFRKEGQNVTLSCEQNLNHDAMYWYRQDPGQGLRLIYYSQIVNDFQKGDIAEGYSVSREKKESFPLTVTSAQKNPTAFYLCASSIAAYNSPLHFGNGTRLTVT.

The chain's CDR3 is CASSPAGHPLDTQYF. The DNA of the CDR3 is TGTGCCAGCAGCCCAGCGGGACACCCCCTTGATACGCAGTATTTT. V is TRBV7-9 and J is TRBJ2-3; D possibly corresponds to TRBD2 (7 bases). This CDR3 contains 15 residues. CDR1 SEHNR and CDR2 FQNEAQ come from the germline V gene (reference sequence). V was pared by 5 bases and J by 6 bases, with 18 bases between.

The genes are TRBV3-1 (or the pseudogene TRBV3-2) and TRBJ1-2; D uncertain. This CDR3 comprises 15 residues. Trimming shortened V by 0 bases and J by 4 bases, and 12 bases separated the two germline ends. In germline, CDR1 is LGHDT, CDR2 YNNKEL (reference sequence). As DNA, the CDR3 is TGTGCCAGCAGCCAAGATGTGGAGGGTCTCTATGGCTACACCTTC. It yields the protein CASSQDVEGLYGYTF.

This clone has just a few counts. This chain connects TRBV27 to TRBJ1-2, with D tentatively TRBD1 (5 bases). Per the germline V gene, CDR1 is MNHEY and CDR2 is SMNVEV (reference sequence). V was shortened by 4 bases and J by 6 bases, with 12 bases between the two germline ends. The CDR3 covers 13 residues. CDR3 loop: CASSSLGGDGYTF. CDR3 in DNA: TGTGCCAGCAGTTCGCTTGGGGGTGATGGCTACACCTTC.

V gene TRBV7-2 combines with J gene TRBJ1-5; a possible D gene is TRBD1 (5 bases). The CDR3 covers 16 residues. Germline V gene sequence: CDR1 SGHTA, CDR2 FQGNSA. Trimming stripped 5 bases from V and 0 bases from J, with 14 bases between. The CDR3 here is CASSPAWDPSNQPQHF. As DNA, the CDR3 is TGTGCCAGCAGCCCTGCCTGGGACCCTAGCAATCAGCCCCAGCATTTT.

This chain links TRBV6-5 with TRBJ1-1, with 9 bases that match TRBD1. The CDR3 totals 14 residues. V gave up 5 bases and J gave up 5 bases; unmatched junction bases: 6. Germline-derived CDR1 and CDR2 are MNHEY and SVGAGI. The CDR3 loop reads CASSQTGGRTEAFF. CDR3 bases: TGTGCCAGCAGTCAGACAGGGGGAAGAACTGAAGCTTTCTTT.

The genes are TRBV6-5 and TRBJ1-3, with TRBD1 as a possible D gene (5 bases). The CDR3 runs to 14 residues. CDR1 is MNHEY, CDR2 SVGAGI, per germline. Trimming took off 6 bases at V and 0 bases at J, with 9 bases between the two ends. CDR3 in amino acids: CASRGPLSGNTIYF. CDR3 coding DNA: TGTGCCAGCAGGGGACCGCTCTCTGGAAACACCATATATTTT.

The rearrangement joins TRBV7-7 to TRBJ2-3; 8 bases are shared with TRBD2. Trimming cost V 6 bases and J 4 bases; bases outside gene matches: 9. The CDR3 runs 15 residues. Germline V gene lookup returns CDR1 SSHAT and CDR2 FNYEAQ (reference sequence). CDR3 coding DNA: TGTGCCAGCAGTCCCGGGACTAGTCTTGCAGATACGCAGTATTTT. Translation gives CASSPGTSLADTQYF.

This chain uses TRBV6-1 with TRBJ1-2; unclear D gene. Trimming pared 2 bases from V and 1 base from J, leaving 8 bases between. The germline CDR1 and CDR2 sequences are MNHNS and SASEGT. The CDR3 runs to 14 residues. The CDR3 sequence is CASSEYTHNYGYTF. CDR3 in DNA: TGTGCCAGCAGTGAATATACACATAACTATGGCTACACCTTC.

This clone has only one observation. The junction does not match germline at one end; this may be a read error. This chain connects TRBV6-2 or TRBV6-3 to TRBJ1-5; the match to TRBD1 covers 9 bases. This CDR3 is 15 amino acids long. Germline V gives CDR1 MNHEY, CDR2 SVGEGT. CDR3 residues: CASSHSPDRGQPQHF. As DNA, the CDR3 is TGTGCCAGCAGTCACTCCCCGGACAGGGGCCAGCCCCAGCATTTT.

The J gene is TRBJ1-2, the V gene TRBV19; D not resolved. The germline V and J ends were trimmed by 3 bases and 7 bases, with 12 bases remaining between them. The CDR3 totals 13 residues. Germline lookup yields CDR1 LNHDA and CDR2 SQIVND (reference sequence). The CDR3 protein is CASSISQATGYTF. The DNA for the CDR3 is TGTGCCAGTAGTATCTCACAAGCTACTGGCTACACCTTC.

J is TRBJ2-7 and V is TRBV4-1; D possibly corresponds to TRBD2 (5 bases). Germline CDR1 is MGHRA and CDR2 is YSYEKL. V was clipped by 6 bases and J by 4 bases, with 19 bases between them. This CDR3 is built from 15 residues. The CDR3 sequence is CASSRLTGDRYEQYF. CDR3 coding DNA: TGCGCCAGCAGTCGGCTTACCGGGGATAGGTACGAGCAGTACTTC.

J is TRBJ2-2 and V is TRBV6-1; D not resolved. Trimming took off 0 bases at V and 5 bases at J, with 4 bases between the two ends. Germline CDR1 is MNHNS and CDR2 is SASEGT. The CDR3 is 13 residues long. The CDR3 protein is CASSEARTGELFF. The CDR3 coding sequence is TGTGCCAGCAGTGAAGCTAGGACCGGGGAGCTGTTTTTT.

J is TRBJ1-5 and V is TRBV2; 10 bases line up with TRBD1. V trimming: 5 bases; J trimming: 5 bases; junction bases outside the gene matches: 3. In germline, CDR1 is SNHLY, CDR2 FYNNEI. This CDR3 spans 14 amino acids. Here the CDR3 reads CASSLDRGDQPQHF. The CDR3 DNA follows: TGTGCCAGCAGTTTGGACAGGGGGGATCAGCCCCAGCATTTT.

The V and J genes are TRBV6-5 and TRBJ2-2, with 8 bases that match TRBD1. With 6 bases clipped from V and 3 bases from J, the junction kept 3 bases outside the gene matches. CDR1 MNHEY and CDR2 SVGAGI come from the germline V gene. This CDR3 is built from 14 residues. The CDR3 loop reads CASRPTGDTGELFF. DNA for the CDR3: TGTGCCAGCAGGCCGACAGGGGACACCGGGGAGCTGTTTTTT.

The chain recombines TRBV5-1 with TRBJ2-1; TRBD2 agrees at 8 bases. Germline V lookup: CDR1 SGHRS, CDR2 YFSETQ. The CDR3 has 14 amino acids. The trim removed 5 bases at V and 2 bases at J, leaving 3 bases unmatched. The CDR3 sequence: CASRPRGAYNEQFF. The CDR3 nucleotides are TGCGCCAGCAGACCGCGGGGGGCCTACAATGAGCAGTTCTTC.

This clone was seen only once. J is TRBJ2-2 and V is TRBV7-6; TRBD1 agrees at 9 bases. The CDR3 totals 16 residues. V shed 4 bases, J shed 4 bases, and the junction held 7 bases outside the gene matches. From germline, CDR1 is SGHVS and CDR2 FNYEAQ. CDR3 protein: CASSYLQGAGTGELFF. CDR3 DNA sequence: TGTGCCAGCAGCTACCTACAGGGGGCCGGCACCGGGGAGCTGTTTTTT.

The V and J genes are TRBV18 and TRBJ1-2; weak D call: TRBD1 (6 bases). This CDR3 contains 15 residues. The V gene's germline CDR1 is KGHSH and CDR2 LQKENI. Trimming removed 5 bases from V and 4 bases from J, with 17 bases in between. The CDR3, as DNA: TGTGCCAGCTCAGTTGGACAGCCTAGGACCTATGGCTACACCTTC. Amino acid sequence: CASSVGQPRTYGYTF.

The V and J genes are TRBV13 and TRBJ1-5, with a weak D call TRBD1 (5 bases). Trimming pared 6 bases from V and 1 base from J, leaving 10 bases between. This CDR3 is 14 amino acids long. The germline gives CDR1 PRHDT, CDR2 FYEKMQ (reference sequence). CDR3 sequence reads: CASSLRGSNQPQHF. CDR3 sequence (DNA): TGTGCCAGCAGTCTACGGGGGAGCAATCAGCCCCAGCATTTT.